Listed below are T cell receptor beta chains from one sample, sequenced in a study of cytomegalovirus exposure and HLA in healthy donors. Repertoires were generated with immunoSEQ multiplex PCR, while TCRdb's copy carries only in-frame clones and drops some. There are about 140,000 clones in the sample; more than 70% occur only once, and roughly 1.2% lies in the top ten. The specimen was PBMCs. Source of these receptors: a male donor in good health and CMV-seropositive. CDR3s include the opening cysteine and the closing phenylalanine or tryptophan. The D gene is left open where the match is weak. Clone size is not always given. Where it is, it says once, few, many or a class for expanded clones.

>TRBD1|TRBV5-6|-|TRBJ2-7
CASSPGRGPYEQYF
TGTGCCAGCAGTCCCGGCAGGGGGCCCTACGAGCAGTACTTC
>-|TRBV19|-|TRBJ1-6
CASSIGSGVGPLHF
TGTGCCAGTAGTATTGGATCCGGGGTAGGACCCCTCCACTTT
>-|TRBV19|-|TRBJ2-7
CASTSAGTGSYEQYF
TGCGCCAGTACCTCCGCGGGTACCGGGTCCTACGAGCAGTACTTC
>-|TRBV10-3|-|TRBJ1-3
CAISESTRGLGSSGNTIYF
TGTGCCATCAGTGAGTCGACTCGGGGTCTGGGGTCCTCTGGAAACACCATATATTTT
>-|TRBV6-5|-|TRBJ1-1
CASSLGLGTEAFF
TGTGCCAGCAGTTTGGGACTTGGGACTGAAGCTTTCTTT
>TRBD2|TRBV5-1|once|TRBJ2-5
CASSLGGLQETQYF
TGCGCCAGCAGCTTGGGGGGACTACAAGAGACCCAGTACTTC
>-|TRBV7-6|once|TRBJ2-7
CASSPGEPYEQYF
TGTGCCAGCAGTCCCGGAGAGCCCTACGAGCAGTACTTC
>TRBD2|TRBV5-1|-|TRBJ2-3
CASSSQRGISTDTQYF
TGCGCCAGCAGTTCGCAGCGGGGAATCAGTACAGATACGCAGTATTTT
>TRBD2|TRBV10-3|-|TRBJ2-1
CAISAGLAGEGEQFF
TGTGCCATCAGTGCGGGACTAGCGGGAGAAGGTGAGCAGTTCTTC
>-|TRBV28|-|TRBJ2-7
CASSPGDGGDEQYF
TGTGCCAGCAGTCCGGGGGACGGAGGAGACGAGCAGTACTTC
>TRBD2|TRBV7-9|-|TRBJ2-7
CASSLASGGSYEQYF
TGTGCCAGCAGCTTAGCTAGCGGGGGCTCCTACGAGCAGTACTTC
>-|TRBV27|-|TRBJ1-6
CASKQDYSYNSPLHF
TGTGCCAGCAAACAGGACTACTCCTATAATTCACCCCTCCACTTT
>TRBD2|TRBV5-1|-|TRBJ2-1
CASSLDGAGGPNEQFF
TGCGCCAGCAGCTTGGATGGCGCGGGAGGGCCTAATGAGCAGTTCTTC
>-|TRBV6-5|-|TRBJ2-5
CASSNFRSETQYF
TGTGCCAGCAGCAACTTCAGGTCCGAGACCCAGTACTTC
>TRBD2|TRBV4-3|-|TRBJ2-3
CASSQDEAGGPTDTQYF
TGCGCCAGCAGCCAAGATGAGGCGGGAGGGCCCACAGATACGCAGTATTTT
>-|TRBV10-3|-|TRBJ2-7
CAISGTVSYEQYF
TGTGCCATCAGTGGAACGGTGTCCTACGAGCAGTACTTC
>TRBD1|TRBV6-1|-|TRBJ1-6
CASSESQGASSPLHF
TGTGCCAGCAGTGAATCCCAGGGGGCGAGTTCACCCCTCCACTTT
>-|TRBV27|once|TRBJ2-5
CASSYRRQETQYF
TGTGCCAGCAGTTATAGAAGACAAGAGACCCAGTACTTC
>TRBD2|TRBV2|once|TRBJ2-2
CASSPGAGRGSGELFF
TGTGCCAGCAGTCCAGGTGCAGGGCGGGGGAGCGGGGAGCTGTTTTTT
>-|TRBV11-2|once|TRBJ2-5
CASSHLTGSETQYF
TGTGCCAGCAGCCATTTGACAGGATCAGAGACCCAGTACTTC
>TRBD1|TRBV28|-|TRBJ1-1
CASRPTGTTEAFF
TGTGCCAGCAGGCCGACAGGGACGACTGAAGCTTTCTTT
>TRBD2|TRBV10-3|-|TRBJ2-7
CAIGTRQYEQYF
TGTGCCATCGGGACTAGACAGTACGAGCAGTACTTC
>TRBD1|TRBV7-8|few|TRBJ2-7
CASSPLPQTGGKYEQYF
TGTGCCAGCAGCCCCCTGCCCCAGACAGGGGGGAAATACGAGCAGTACTTC
>-|TRBV7-9|-|TRBJ2-7
CASSLTISYEQYF
TGTGCCAGCAGCTTGACAATCTCCTACGAGCAGTACTTC
>-|TRBV28|-|TRBJ1-5
CASSRGRGDQPQHF
TGTGCCAGCAGTCGGGGGCGGGGGGATCAGCCCCAGCATTTT
>-|TRBV4-1|-|TRBJ2-6
CASSQEVLHTASGANVLTF
TGCGCCAGCAGCCAAGAAGTGTTACATACCGCCTCTGGGGCCAACGTCCTGACTTTC
>-|TRBV7-9|-|TRBJ1-5
CASSLGGRFLQPQHF
TGTGCCAGCAGCTTAGGTGGCCGCTTTCTTCAGCCCCAGCATTTT
>TRBD2|TRBV4-3|-|TRBJ2-7
CASSQDGRAYEQYF
TGCGCCAGCAGCCAAGATGGGAGGGCCTACGAGCAGTACTTC
>TRBD1|TRBV7-9|-|TRBJ1-6
CASSKQGAGSPLHF
TGTGCCAGCAGTAAACAGGGGGCGGGATCACCCCTCCACTTT
>TRBD2|TRBV7-3|-|TRBJ2-1
CASSNGLAGYNEQFF
TGTGCCAGCAGCAATGGACTAGCGGGGTACAATGAGCAGTTCTTC
>TRBD1|TRBV5-1|-|TRBJ1-5
CASRSDGTGNQPQHF
TGCGCCAGCAGATCGGACGGGACAGGGAATCAGCCCCAGCATTTT
>-|TRBV28|-|TRBJ1-1
CASSRHQGLLARDTEAFF
TGTGCCAGCAGCCGCCATCAGGGTCTCTTAGCCAGGGACACTGAAGCTTTCTTT
>-|TRBV18|-|TRBJ1-2
CASSPPGANYGYTF
TGTGCCAGCTCACCACCCGGTGCAAACTATGGCTACACCTTC
>TRBD2|TRBV28|-|TRBJ2-7
CASSLSAGGTEQYF
TGTGCCAGCAGTTTATCTGCGGGAGGCACCGAGCAGTACTTC
>TRBD1|TRBV29-1|-|TRBJ1-4
CSVQTGFREKLFF
TGCAGCGTTCAGACAGGGTTTCGCGAAAAACTGTTTTTT
>TRBD1|TRBV6-1|-|TRBJ2-7
CASSEWDSPYEQYF
TGTGCCAGCAGTGAATGGGACAGCCCCTACGAGCAGTACTTC
>TRBD1|TRBV7-9|-|TRBJ1-3
CASRPGGGFVSGNTIYF
TGTGCCAGCAGGCCAGGGGGCGGCTTTGTATCTGGAAACACCATATATTTT
>TRBD2|TRBV9|-|TRBJ2-5
CASSRGTSGQETQYF
TGTGCCAGCAGCCGCGGGACTAGCGGCCAAGAGACCCAGTACTTC
>-|TRBV6-6|few|TRBJ2-1
CASSYGSSYNEQFF
TGTGCCAGCAGTTACGGCAGCTCCTACAATGAGCAGTTCTTC
>-|TRBV5-1|few|TRBJ2-4
CASREGQGTGDARAKNIQYF
TGCGCCAGCCGGGAGGGTCAGGGAACAGGGGACGCCCGGGCCAAAAACATTCAGTACTTC
>-|TRBV6-1|-|TRBJ2-3
CASSESGDTQYF
TGTGCCAGCAGTGAATCCGGGGATACGCAGTATTTT
>-|TRBV10-1|-|TRBJ2-7
CASSESGKGYEQYF
TGCGCCAGCAGTGAGTCTGGTAAGGGGTACGAGCAGTACTTC
>-|TRBV30|-|TRBJ2-3
CAWSVKWARRTTDTQYF
TGTGCCTGGAGTGTAAAGTGGGCCAGACGAACTACAGATACGCAGTATTTT
>TRBD1|TRBV6-1|-|TRBJ1-2
CASSEGTGQGFGYTF
TGTGCCAGCAGTGAAGGAACGGGACAGGGTTTTGGCTACACCTTC
>-|TRBV5-1|-|TRBJ1-4
CASSHGQPNEKLFF
TGCGCCAGCTCCCACGGACAGCCTAATGAAAAACTGTTTTTT
>-|TRBV27|few|TRBJ2-7
CASSPAGTTYEQYF
TGTGCCAGCAGTCCCGCGGGGACCACCTACGAGCAGTACTTC
>TRBD2|TRBV6-5|once|TRBJ2-2
CASSYPSGSSTGELFF
TGTGCCAGCAGTTACCCTAGCGGGAGTTCCACCGGGGAGCTGTTTTTT
>-|TRBV7-9|-|TRBJ2-1
CASSFASAGSYNEQFF
TGTGCCAGCAGCTTTGCTAGCGCTGGCTCCTACAATGAGCAGTTCTTC